A single sample gave rise to the 22 T cell receptor beta chains below, sequenced in a study of cytomegalovirus exposure and HLA in healthy donors. Primers for the PCR totalled 60 Vbeta and 13 Jbeta. Assay: immunoSEQ multiplex PCR; the TCRdb copy retains only in-frame clones and omits some. The sample has around 110,000 clones, about 69% seen once. Input material: PBMCs. The receptors originated from a woman between 18 and 29 years old in good health and CMV-seronegative.

The V call is TRBV29-1, the J call TRBJ2-5; TRBD1 agrees at 7 bases. Germline V lookup: CDR1 SQVTM, CDR2 ANQGSEA. Unmatched junction bases numbered 2, after V lost 0 bases and J lost 1 base. This CDR3 comprises 14 residues. CDR3 nucleotides: TGCAGCGTTGAAGAAGGACAGGCCCAAGAGACCCAGTACTTC. As protein: CSVEEGQAQETQYF.

The chain combines TRBV28 with TRBJ2-7; D possibly corresponds to TRBD2 (5 bases). V lost 7 bases to trimming and J lost 3 bases, with 13 bases between them. Germline V gives CDR1 MDHEN, CDR2 SYDVKM. The CDR3 runs 13 residues. CDR3 DNA: TGTGCCAGCAAAGGAGGCCCCAACTACGAGCAGTACTTC. Translating gives CASKGGPNYEQYF.

In this sample, this clone turned up once. The V call is TRBV15, the J call TRBJ1-4; 9 nucleotides match TRBD1. This CDR3 spans 16 amino acids. The junction had 10 bases not matched to a gene; V was cut back by 5 bases and J by 6 bases. Germline CDR1 is LNHNV and CDR2 is YYDKDF (reference sequence). The CDR3 bases are TGTGCCACCAGCGGGGATGGACAGGGGCGGGATGAAAAACTGTTTTTT. As protein: CATSGDGQGRDEKLFF.

This clone was seen more than once but under ten times. This specimen includes other DNA sequences encoding the same CDR3. The chain couples TRBV28 to TRBJ1-2; TRBD1 matches at 7 bases. V lost 8 bases, J lost 2 bases, and 2 bases stayed unmatched. The CDR3 loop spans 12 amino acids. Germline values: CDR1 MDHEN, CDR2 SYDVKM. The CDR3 DNA sequence: TGTGCCAGCTCGGGACAGAACTATGGCTACACCTTC. This codes for CASSGQNYGYTF.

The chain links TRBV30 to TRBJ2-7; D may be TRBD2 (5 bases). Trimming shortened V by 0 bases and J by 2 bases, and 8 bases separated the two germline ends. The CDR3 is 13 residues long. Germline V gives CDR1 GTSNPN, CDR2 SVGIG (reference sequence). CDR3 nucleotide sequence: TGTGCCTGGAGTGTACTAGAAACCTACGAGCAGTACTTC. This gives the protein CAWSVLETYEQYF.

The chain couples TRBV30 to TRBJ1-4; D call uncertain. V was pared by 3 bases and J by 6 bases, with 11 bases between. The length of the CDR3 is 13 residues. The germline gives CDR1 GTSNPN, CDR2 SVGIG (reference sequence). CDR3: CAWSAKSDEKLFF. The CDR3 DNA reads as TGTGCCTGGAGCGCCAAGAGTGATGAAAAACTGTTTTTT.

The chain combines TRBV7-9 with TRBJ1-6, with TRBD1 identical over 7 bases. This CDR3 is built from 13 residues. Per the germline V gene, CDR1 is SEHNR and CDR2 is FQNEAQ (reference sequence). The V gene end was trimmed by 1 base and the J gene end by 14 bases; junction bases not matched to a gene: 5. CDR3 sequence: CASSLEDRAALHF. DNA of the CDR3: TGTGCCAGCAGCTTAGAAGACAGGGCGGCCCTCCACTTT.

In this sample, this clone turned up once. V and J are TRBV30 and TRBJ2-7, with D maybe TRBD2 (5 bases). Trimming took 0 bases from V and 0 from J, leaving 15 bases between them. The CDR3 loop spans 16 amino acids. Germline-derived CDR1 and CDR2 are GTSNPN and SVGIG (reference sequence). DNA for the CDR3: TGTGCCTGGAGTGTTTCCCTCCTAGGGAGCTCCTACGAGCAGTACTTC. Protein product: CAWSVSLLGSSYEQYF. Filled out from reference TRBV30 and TRBJ2-7, the complete variable domain reads SQTIHQWPATLVQPVGSPLSLECTVEGTSNPNLYWYRQAAGRGLQLLFYSVGIGQISSEVPQNLSASRPQDRQFILSSKKLLLSDSGFYLCAWSVSLLGSSYEQYFGPGTRLTVT.

The CDR3 bases are TGTGCCAGCAGCTCAGACAGGGGAAATCAGCCCCAGCATTTT. It encodes CASSSDRGNQPQHF. The V gene is TRBV7-2, the J gene TRBJ1-5; 8 nucleotides agree with TRBD1. Germline loops: CDR1 SGHTA, CDR2 FQGNSA. V shed 4 bases and J 4 bases; nucleotides not matched to a gene: 3. The CDR3 consists of 14 residues.

The J gene is TRBJ2-7, the V gene TRBV5-8; tentatively, D is TRBD1 (6 bases). The CDR3 extends over 15 amino acids. Trimming removed 0 bases from V and 0 bases from J, with 10 bases in between. Germline-derived CDR1 and CDR2 are SGHTS and YDEGEE. DNA of the CDR3: TGTGCCAGCAGCTTGGCCGGGACACCCTCCTACGAGCAGTACTTC. This translates into CASSLAGTPSYEQYF. Using reference TRBV5-8 and TRBJ2-7 for the parts outside the CDR3, the full variable domain is EAGVTQSPTHLIKTRGQQATLRCSPISGHTSVYWYQQALGLGLQFLLWYDEGEERNRGNFPPRFSGRQFPNYSSELNVNALELEDSALYLCASSLAGTPSYEQYFGPGTRLTVT.

The CDR3 region is CASTVQGEMNTEAFF. The DNA of the CDR3 is TGTGCCAGCACCGTCCAGGGGGAAATGAACACTGAAGCTTTCTTT. V gene TRBV9 combines with J gene TRBJ1-1, with 7 positions matching TRBD1. V lost 6 bases to trimming and J lost 0 bases; unmatched junction nucleotides: 8. Germline CDR1 is SGDLS and CDR2 is YYNGEE. The CDR3 sequence is 15 residues long.

The chain joins TRBV4-1 to TRBJ2-3, with D perhaps matching TRBD2 (6 bases). Germline V gives CDR1 MGHRA, CDR2 YSYEKL. V shed 6 bases and J shed 2 bases, with 9 bases lying between them. The CDR3 runs to 13 residues. This CDR3 reads CASRPRDTDTQYF. As DNA, the CDR3 is TGCGCCAGCAGGCCGCGGGACACAGATACGCAGTATTTT.

V is TRBV28 and J is TRBJ2-3; 9 bases map to TRBD1. This CDR3 spans 13 amino acids. Germline V CDR1 and CDR2: MDHEN, SYDVKM. Trimming cost V 7 bases and J 3 bases; bases outside gene matches: 2. The CDR3 nucleotides read TGTGCCAGCACTGGACAGGGGACAGATACGCAGTATTTT. It yields the protein CASTGQGTDTQYF.

CDR3 loop: CASSLPLTGDGYTF. DNA for the CDR3: TGTGCCAGCAGTTTACCCCTGACAGGGGACGGCTACACCTTC. The chain uses TRBV28 and TRBJ1-2, with 8 bases fitting TRBD1. Trimming took 2 bases from V and 8 from J; bases not matched to a gene: 7. Germline V gene lookup returns CDR1 MDHEN and CDR2 SYDVKM. The CDR3 is made up of 14 amino acids.

The V and J genes are TRBV13 and TRBJ2-3; TRBD1 aligns across 7 bases. CDR1 PRHDT and CDR2 FYEKMQ come from the germline V gene (reference sequence). The CDR3 is 15 amino acids. Trimming at V came to 5 bases and at J to 4 bases, leaving 9 bases not matched to a gene. The CDR3 DNA follows: TGTGCCAGCAGCCCCTCGGGACAGCGCCCAGATACGCAGTATTTT. Its protein is CASSPSGQRPDTQYF. Complete variable domain (other parts from reference TRBV13 and TRBJ2-3): AAGVIQSPRHLIKEKRETATLKCYPIPRHDTVYWYQQGPGQDPQFLISFYEKMQSDKGSIPDRFSAQQFSDYHSELNMSSLELGDSALYFCASSPSGQRPDTQYFGPGTRLTVL.

This clone was seen just once. V gene TRBV2 combines with J gene TRBJ2-1; D is perhaps TRBD2 (6 bases). The germline V and J ends were trimmed by 0 bases and 8 bases, with 14 bases remaining between them. The germline gives CDR1 SNHLY, CDR2 FYNNEI. The CDR3 spans 15 residues. The CDR3 DNA reads as TGTGCCAGCAGTGAAGCGTTGGGGGAGGCTTATGAGCAGTTCTTC. Its translation: CASSEALGEAYEQFF.

This chain links TRBV5-1 with TRBJ1-3, with 10 bases fitting TRBD1. There are 15 residues in the CDR3. In germline, CDR1 is SGHRS, CDR2 YFSETQ. The J segment lost 4 bases and the V segment lost 4 bases, leaving 5 bases of the junction unmatched. The CDR3 region has the DNA TGCGCCAGCAGCGCGACAGGGGGCAGGGGAAACACCATATATTTT. Translating it yields CASSATGGRGNTIYF.

The CDR3 here is CASSLLIEDYGYTF. As DNA, the CDR3 is TGTGCCAGCAGTTTGCTCATAGAGGACTATGGCTACACCTTC. This chain connects TRBV28 to TRBJ1-2, with D hard to call. Looked up from germline, CDR1 is MDHEN and CDR2 is SYDVKM. The CDR3 spans 14 residues. V was trimmed by 3 bases and J by 3 bases, leaving 11 bases between them.

V is TRBV9 and J is TRBJ1-4; 8 bases line up with TRBD1. This CDR3 spans 17 amino acids. Germline CDR1 is SGDLS and CDR2 is YYNGEE. V was pared by 4 bases and J by 4 bases, with 12 bases of the junction left unmatched. CDR3 nucleotide sequence: TGTGCCAGCAGCCCTTGGACAGGGACACTTGATAATGAAAAACTGTTTTTT. It yields the protein CASSPWTGTLDNEKLFF.

This clone was seen a handful of times. The chain links TRBV15 to TRBJ1-2; D not certain. The CDR3 loop spans 15 amino acids. V lost 3 bases and J lost 10, with 21 bases in between. Per germline, CDR1 LNHNV and CDR2 YYDKDF (reference sequence). The CDR3 sequence: CATSRGPGMGDDYTF. For the CDR3, the DNA is TGTGCCACCAGCAGGGGCCCAGGAATGGGCGATGACTACACCTTC. The full variable domain, in which reference TRBV15 and TRBJ1-2 provide the parts outside the CDR3, is DAMVIQNPRYQVTQFGKPVTLSCSQTLNHNVMYWYQQKSSQAPKLLFHYYDKDFNNEADTPDNFQSRRPNTSFCFLDIRSPGLGDTAMYLCATSRGPGMGDDYTFGSGTRLTVV.

V and J are TRBV7-8 and TRBJ1-1; no firm D call. This CDR3 spans 14 amino acids. Trimming shortened V by 4 bases and J by 3 bases, and 12 bases separated the two germline ends. CDR1 SGHVS and CDR2 FQNEAQ come from the germline V gene. CDR3 DNA: TGTGCCAGCAGCTCCCTATCCGGGGACACTGAAGCTTTCTTT. Translation gives CASSSLSGDTEAFF.

The rearrangement joins TRBV28 to TRBJ1-2, with a tentative D call TRBD1 (6 bases). The CDR3 totals 14 residues. Between the trimmed V and J ends, which lost 5 bases and 3 bases, there was a span of 13 bases. Germline values: CDR1 MDHEN, CDR2 SYDVKM. CDR3 sequence: CASSTIGTHYGYTF. CDR3 coding DNA: TGTGCCAGCAGTACCATAGGGACACACTATGGCTACACCTTC.